The 4 T cell receptor beta chains listed next were all sequenced from one sample in a study of tumor and adjacent non-tumor tissue in lung cancer. RNA was extracted from bulk tissue without any cell sorting. The normal lung tissue was taken more than 3 cm from the tumor edge. Three rounds of nested PCR, following a modified ARM-PCR protocol, produced the TCRbeta library. TCRdb reprocessed the multiplex PCR reads with MiXCR, giving one entry per CDR3 protein. The repertoire has about 77,000 distinct CDR3 sequences, approximately 82% of them found once; the top ten carry 30% to 50%. The material sequenced was distant non-tumor lung tissue. The receptor source for this set is a man aged 65 to 85 with non-small cell lung cancer.

A note on this clonotype: Without the conserved terminal phenylalanine or tryptophan, this CDR3 likely stems from a read error. V usage is TRBV6-1 and J usage is TRBJ2-4; TRBD1 aligns across 9 bases. CDR1 is MNHNS, CDR2 SASEGT, per germline. There are 14 residues in the CDR3. V lost 4 bases to trimming and J lost 12 bases; unmatched junction nucleotides: 10. CDR3: CASSVPGQGYTQYL. DNA for the CDR3: TGTGCCAGCAGTGTTCCGGGACAGGGATACACTCAGTACTTA.

For this clonotype: One junction end disagrees with the germline gene, perhaps due to a read error. V usage is TRBV12-3 or TRBV12-4 and J usage is TRBJ1-3, with 10 bases that match TRBD1. The CDR3 has 16 residues. The chain's CDR3 is CANSRQGATSGNTIYF. CDR3 DNA: TGTGCCAACAGTCGACAGGGGGCGACCTCTGGAAACACCATATATTTT.

The V and J genes are TRBV21-1 and TRBJ1-1; the D call TRBD1 from the table was never checked on the DNA. TRBV21-1 is recorded as a pseudogene. The CDR3 runs 14 residues. CDR3 sequence (DNA): TGCGCCAGCAGCCAAAGGGGCACCGGGCCTGAAACTTTCTTT. Amino acid sequence: CASSQRGTGPETFF.

This rearrangement joins TRBV6-2 or TRBV6-3 to TRBJ2-1; TRBD2 is a possible D gene (6 bases). Germline V CDR1 and CDR2: MNHEY, SVGEGT. The CDR3 loop spans 14 amino acids. V was clipped by 9 bases and J by 6 bases, with 18 bases between them. This CDR3 is CASSGRTPFNEQFF. The CDR3 DNA is TGTGCCAGTAGTGGGAGGACCCCCTTCAATGAGCAGTTCTTC.